This is a list of T cell receptor beta chains from one sample in a study of blood T cell repertoires in COVID-19. Only in-frame clones appear in the TCRdb table, and some are missing; sequencing was by immunoSEQ multiplex PCR. In the table there are approximately 65,000 clones, roughly 80% of which are singletons. The specimen was PBMCs or T cells enriched from blood (not recorded which). All receptors come from a woman aged 40 to 50 with acute COVID-19. CDR3s include the opening cysteine and the closing phenylalanine or tryptophan. D genes are given only for firm matches. The size field is filled for only some rows; it gives once, few, many or a size class.

CDR3 protein: CASSLQRGRGEWYTEAFF
CDR3 DNA: TGTGCCAGCAGCCTCCAGCGGGGCCGGGGGGAGTGGTACACTGAAGCTTTCTTT
D gene: -
J gene: TRBJ1-1
V gene: TRBV21-1
clone size: -

CDR3 protein: CASRGLRNSPLHF
CDR3 DNA: TGTGCCAGCAGAGGACTGCGGAATTCACCCCTCCACTTT
D gene: -
J gene: TRBJ1-6
V gene: TRBV28
clone size: few

CDR3 protein: CASSTARDRSYEQYF
CDR3 DNA: TGTGCCAGTAGTACCGCCAGGGACAGATCCTACGAGCAGTACTTC
D gene: TRBD1
J gene: TRBJ2-7
V gene: TRBV19
clone size: -

CDR3 protein: CASSVGRGSGGVDTQYF
CDR3 DNA: TGTGCCAGCAGCGTGGGTCGTGGTAGCGGGGGCGTAGATACGCAGTATTTT
D gene: TRBD2
J gene: TRBJ2-3
V gene: TRBV5-6
clone size: -

CDR3 protein: CASSEPGTRNEQFF
CDR3 DNA: TGTGCCAGCAGCGAGCCCGGGACTCGCAATGAGCAGTTCTTC
D gene: -
J gene: TRBJ2-1
V gene: TRBV7-9
clone size: -

CDR3 protein: CASSQDLDRDSGTGELFF
CDR3 DNA: TGTGCCAGCAGCCAAGATTTAGACCGGGACTCCGGGACCGGGGAGCTGTTTTTT
D gene: -
J gene: TRBJ2-2
V gene: TRBV3-1/TRBV3-2
clone size: -

CDR3 protein: CASSSPDRNYNSPLHF
CDR3 DNA: TGTGCCAGCAGTTCACCGGACAGGAACTATAATTCACCCCTCCACTTT
D gene: TRBD1
J gene: TRBJ1-6
V gene: TRBV7-9
clone size: -

CDR3 protein: CASSEPAGPSGANVLTF
CDR3 DNA: TGTGCCAGCAGTGAGCCAGCGGGACCGTCTGGGGCCAACGTCCTGACTTTC
D gene: TRBD2
J gene: TRBJ2-6
V gene: TRBV6-1
clone size: once

CDR3 protein: CARTLDQQFF
CDR3 DNA: TGCGCCAGGACCCTAGATCAGCAGTTCTTC
D gene: -
J gene: TRBJ2-1
V gene: TRBV10-2
clone size: -

CDR3 protein: CASHSSYNSPLHF
CDR3 DNA: TGTGCCAGTCACAGCTCCTATAATTCACCCCTCCACTTT
D gene: -
J gene: TRBJ1-6
V gene: TRBV19
clone size: few

CDR3 protein: CASTGANEQFF
CDR3 DNA: TGTGCCAGCACGGGAGCCAATGAGCAGTTCTTC
D gene: -
J gene: TRBJ2-1
V gene: TRBV6-5
clone size: -

CDR3 protein: CASSLGLRPHEQYF
CDR3 DNA: TGTGCCAGCAGCTTAGGTCTTCGTCCCCACGAGCAGTACTTC
D gene: -
J gene: TRBJ2-7
V gene: TRBV7-9
clone size: -

CDR3 protein: CASSLSGHRMYTEAFF
CDR3 DNA: TGTGCCAGCAGCCTTTCGGGACATAGGATGTACACTGAAGCTTTCTTT
D gene: -
J gene: TRBJ1-1
V gene: TRBV7-2
clone size: -

CDR3 protein: CASSQLSATNTEAFF
CDR3 DNA: TGTGCCAGCAGCCAATTGTCAGCGACGAACACTGAAGCTTTCTTT
D gene: -
J gene: TRBJ1-1
V gene: TRBV14
clone size: -

CDR3 protein: CASGDVSNQPQHF
CDR3 DNA: TGTGCCAGTGGAGATGTGTCCAATCAGCCCCAGCATTTT
D gene: -
J gene: TRBJ1-5
V gene: TRBV6-5
clone size: -

CDR3 protein: CASSLVGGLNTGELFF
CDR3 DNA: TGCGCCAGCAGCTTGGTAGGAGGATTGAACACCGGGGAGCTGTTTTTT
D gene: -
J gene: TRBJ2-2
V gene: TRBV5-1
clone size: -

CDR3 protein: CASSLRGGKNTEAFF
CDR3 DNA: TGTGCCAGCAGCCTGAGGGGGGGGAAGAACACTGAAGCTTTCTTT
D gene: -
J gene: TRBJ1-1
V gene: TRBV7-6
clone size: -

CDR3 protein: CASSLPGLGTIYF
CDR3 DNA: TGTGCCAGCAGTTTGCCCGGGTTAGGCACCATATATTTT
D gene: -
J gene: TRBJ1-3
V gene: TRBV12-3/TRBV12-4
clone size: -

CDR3 protein: CASSQGGSGYEQYF
CDR3 DNA: TGTGCCAGCAGCCAAGGAGGCTCGGGGTACGAGCAGTACTTC
D gene: -
J gene: TRBJ2-7
V gene: TRBV3-1/TRBV3-2
clone size: once

CDR3 protein: CASSYSRLANEQFF
CDR3 DNA: TGTGCCAGCAGTTACTCGAGGCTGGCTAATGAGCAGTTCTTC
D gene: -
J gene: TRBJ2-1
V gene: TRBV6-6
clone size: -

CDR3 protein: CASSTGNTDTQYF
CDR3 DNA: TGTGCCAGCAGCACCGGGAACACAGATACGCAGTATTTT
D gene: -
J gene: TRBJ2-3
V gene: TRBV11-3
clone size: once

CDR3 protein: CASRIGTVSFGGYTF
CDR3 DNA: TGTGCCAGCAGGATCGGGACAGTCTCTTTCGGAGGCTACACCTTC
D gene: TRBD1
J gene: TRBJ1-2
V gene: TRBV28
clone size: -

CDR3 protein: CSVSVTGAGANVLTF
CDR3 DNA: TGCAGCGTTTCCGTCACAGGGGCTGGGGCCAACGTCCTGACTTTC
D gene: TRBD1
J gene: TRBJ2-6
V gene: TRBV29-1
clone size: -

CDR3 protein: CATRPGQGTGLASYNEQFF
CDR3 DNA: TGTGCCACCAGACCGGGACAGGGCACCGGACTAGCGTCTTACAATGAGCAGTTCTTC
D gene: -
J gene: TRBJ2-1
V gene: TRBV24-1
clone size: once

CDR3 protein: CASSLKLHYTVGELFF
CDR3 DNA: TGTGCCAGCAGCTTAAAACTACACTACACCGTTGGGGAGCTGTTTTTT
D gene: -
J gene: TRBJ2-2
V gene: TRBV7-2
clone size: once

CDR3 protein: CASSQEAGNQPQHF
CDR3 DNA: TGCGCCAGCAGCCAAGAAGCGGGCAATCAGCCCCAGCATTTT
D gene: -
J gene: TRBJ1-5
V gene: TRBV4-1
clone size: -

CDR3 protein: CASSLGLAGGQDTQYF
CDR3 DNA: TGCGCCAGCAGCTTGGGACTAGCGGGGGGGCAAGATACGCAGTATTTT
D gene: TRBD2
J gene: TRBJ2-3
V gene: TRBV5-1
clone size: -

CDR3 protein: CASSQDRGAGNTIYF
CDR3 DNA: TGTGCCAGCAGCCAAGACAGGGGGGCTGGAAACACCATATATTTT
D gene: TRBD1
J gene: TRBJ1-3
V gene: TRBV3-1/TRBV3-2
clone size: once

CDR3 protein: CASRRLAGNTGELFF
CDR3 DNA: TGTGCCAGCAGGCGACTAGCGGGAAACACCGGGGAGCTGTTTTTT
D gene: TRBD2
J gene: TRBJ2-2
V gene: TRBV7-3
clone size: -

CDR3 protein: CASSPDRGSPEAFF
CDR3 DNA: TGTGCCAGCAGCCCGGACAGGGGAAGTCCTGAAGCTTTCTTT
D gene: TRBD1
J gene: TRBJ1-1
V gene: TRBV3-1/TRBV3-2
clone size: -

CDR3 protein: CASSPGLAGEETQYF
CDR3 DNA: TGTGCCAGTAGTCCGGGACTAGCGGGAGAAGAGACCCAGTACTTC
D gene: TRBD2
J gene: TRBJ2-5
V gene: TRBV19
clone size: once

CDR3 protein: CASSPRTGVDTEAFF
CDR3 DNA: TGTGCCAGCAGCCCGCGGACAGGGGTAGACACTGAAGCTTTCTTT
D gene: TRBD1
J gene: TRBJ1-1
V gene: TRBV5-4
clone size: -

CDR3 protein: CASSSTGVQSYEQYF
CDR3 DNA: TGTGCCAGCAGTTCGACAGGGGTCCAATCCTACGAGCAGTACTTC
D gene: TRBD1
J gene: TRBJ2-7
V gene: TRBV28
clone size: -

CDR3 protein: CASSLSGRLDTGELFF
CDR3 DNA: TGTGCCAGCAGTTTATCGGGTCGGCTCGACACCGGGGAGCTGTTTTTT
D gene: -
J gene: TRBJ2-2
V gene: TRBV28
clone size: -

CDR3 protein: CASSTSLGQLFF
CDR3 DNA: TGTGCCAGCAGTACAAGCTTGGGACAGCTGTTTTTT
D gene: TRBD1
J gene: TRBJ1-4
V gene: TRBV2
clone size: -

CDR3 protein: CASSFAASSYEQYF
CDR3 DNA: TGTGCCAGCAGTTTTGCGGCCAGCTCCTACGAGCAGTACTTC
D gene: -
J gene: TRBJ2-7
V gene: TRBV27
clone size: -

CDR3 protein: CASRQVPYSNQPQHF
CDR3 DNA: TGTGCCAGCAGACAGGTCCCATATAGCAATCAGCCCCAGCATTTT
D gene: -
J gene: TRBJ1-5
V gene: TRBV19
clone size: -

CDR3 protein: CASSLDGNNQPQHF
CDR3 DNA: TGCGCCAGCAGCTTAGACGGGAACAATCAGCCCCAGCATTTT
D gene: -
J gene: TRBJ1-5
V gene: TRBV5-1
clone size: -

CDR3 protein: CASSLGEIGYTF
CDR3 DNA: TGTGCCAGCAGTTTAGGGGAGATTGGCTACACCTTC
D gene: -
J gene: TRBJ1-2
V gene: TRBV12-3/TRBV12-4
clone size: -

CDR3 protein: CATRGRLAGDSNEQFF
CDR3 DNA: TGTGCCACCCGGGGGCGACTAGCGGGAGATTCGAATGAGCAGTTCTTC
D gene: TRBD2
J gene: TRBJ2-1
V gene: TRBV10-3
clone size: -

CDR3 protein: CAAARRQDMNTEAFF
CDR3 DNA: TGTGCCGCAGCCAGGAGACAGGACATGAACACTGAAGCTTTCTTT
D gene: -
J gene: TRBJ1-1
V gene: TRBV19
clone size: -

CDR3 protein: CATSQEAAGLSEQYF
CDR3 DNA: TGTGCCACCAGTCAAGAGGCCGCGGGACTAAGCGAGCAGTACTTC
D gene: TRBD2
J gene: TRBJ2-7
V gene: TRBV15
clone size: -

CDR3 protein: CASSLQQGSGELFF
CDR3 DNA: TGTGCCAGCTCCCTTCAACAGGGCTCCGGGGAGCTGTTTTTT
D gene: -
J gene: TRBJ2-2
V gene: TRBV18
clone size: once

CDR3 protein: CATKRTSEYNEQFF
CDR3 DNA: TGCGCCACCAAGAGGACTAGTGAATACAATGAGCAGTTCTTC
D gene: TRBD2
J gene: TRBJ2-1
V gene: TRBV10-2
clone size: -

CDR3 protein: CASSHRTGTGELFF
CDR3 DNA: TGCGCCAGCAGCCACCGGACAGGCACCGGGGAGCTGTTTTTT
D gene: TRBD1
J gene: TRBJ2-2
V gene: TRBV10-2
clone size: once

CDR3 protein: CASSLYQGGADTQYF
CDR3 DNA: TGCGCCAGCAGCTTATATCAGGGGGGCGCAGATACGCAGTATTTT
D gene: -
J gene: TRBJ2-3
V gene: TRBV5-1
clone size: -

CDR3 protein: CASSRYTGGRVQDTSSGANVLTF
CDR3 DNA: TGTGCCAGCTCACGGTATACAGGGGGCCGCGTCCAAGATACCTCCTCTGGGGCCAACGTCCTGACTTTC
D gene: TRBD1
J gene: TRBJ2-6
V gene: TRBV18
clone size: once

CDR3 protein: CASSETSSYEQYF
CDR3 DNA: TGTGCCAGCAGCGAGACTAGTTCCTACGAGCAGTACTTC
D gene: -
J gene: TRBJ2-7
V gene: TRBV13
clone size: -

CDR3 protein: CASSVNRDSGANEKLFF
CDR3 DNA: TGTGCCAGCAGCGTCAACCGCGATTCAGGGGCTAATGAAAAACTGTTTTTT
D gene: -
J gene: TRBJ1-4
V gene: TRBV9
clone size: -

CDR3 protein: CASSQEGVENTIYF
CDR3 DNA: TGTGCCAGCAGCCAAGAAGGGGTGGAAAACACCATATATTTT
D gene: -
J gene: TRBJ1-3
V gene: TRBV14
clone size: few

CDR3 protein: CASSWTGEFGAYTF
CDR3 DNA: TGTGCCAGCAGTTGGACAGGGGAGTTCGGGGCCTACACCTTC
D gene: TRBD1
J gene: TRBJ1-2
V gene: TRBV27
clone size: -

CDR3 protein: CASSGTSLTDTQYF
CDR3 DNA: TGTGCCAGCAGTGGGACTAGCCTCACAGATACGCAGTATTTT
D gene: TRBD2
J gene: TRBJ2-3
V gene: TRBV28
clone size: -

CDR3 protein: CASTGTSGRAYEQFF
CDR3 DNA: TGTGCCAGCACCGGGACTAGCGGGAGGGCCTATGAGCAGTTCTTC
D gene: TRBD2
J gene: TRBJ2-1
V gene: TRBV5-4
clone size: -

CDR3 protein: CASSLFNRGTNEKLFF
CDR3 DNA: TGTGCCAGCAGTTTATTTAACAGGGGTACTAATGAAAAACTGTTTTTT
D gene: TRBD1
J gene: TRBJ1-4
V gene: TRBV28
clone size: -

CDR3 protein: CASSQGKGEKLFF
CDR3 DNA: TGTGCCAGCAGCCAAGGGAAGGGGGAAAAACTGTTTTTT
D gene: -
J gene: TRBJ1-4
V gene: TRBV3-1/TRBV3-2
clone size: -